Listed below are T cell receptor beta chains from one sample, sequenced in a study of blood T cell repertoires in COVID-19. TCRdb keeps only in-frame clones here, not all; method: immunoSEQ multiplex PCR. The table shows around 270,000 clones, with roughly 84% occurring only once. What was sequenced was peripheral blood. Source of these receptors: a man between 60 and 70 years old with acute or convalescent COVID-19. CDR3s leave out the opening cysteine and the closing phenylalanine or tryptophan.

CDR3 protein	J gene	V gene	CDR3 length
ASSTGQEDNYGYT	TRBJ1-2	TRBV5-1	13
AISGQAGGPFSLNEQF	TRBJ2-1	TRBV10-3	16
ASSLASGTEAF	TRBJ1-1	TRBV7-9	11
ASISDEDRFRSGANVLT	TRBJ2-6	TRBV19	17
SVEVGGLNQPQH	TRBJ1-5	TRBV29-1	12
ASSFSEGYSDYGYT	TRBJ1-2	TRBV7-2	14
ASSLGGPGYEQY	TRBJ2-7	TRBV7-9	12
ASRPGQGHTGELF	TRBJ2-2	TRBV25-1	13
ASSYRGGNTEAF	TRBJ1-1	TRBV6-5	12
ASSHRPWDEKLF	TRBJ1-4	TRBV7-8	12
ASSRYRGYEQY	TRBJ2-7	TRBV12-3/TRBV12-4	11
ASSLDTKGYGYT	TRBJ1-2	TRBV11-1	12
ASRGGLRNEQF	TRBJ2-1	TRBV10-1	11
ASRPLAGAPETQY	TRBJ2-5	TRBV3-1/TRBV3-2	13
ASSLGTGADRGAF	TRBJ1-1	TRBV7-9	13
ASSLDRGNYGYT	TRBJ1-2	TRBV7-3	12
ASTNPGTSGRDEQF	TRBJ2-1	TRBV19	14
ASSSVAGGPYEQY	TRBJ2-7	TRBV7-2	13
ASTGQSGNTQY	TRBJ2-3	TRBV10-2	11
ASSVRPGFGGEQY	TRBJ2-7	TRBV9	13
ASSYSTGGSYEQY	TRBJ2-7	TRBV6-5	13
ASSMEKRLHTQY	TRBJ2-3	TRBV19	12
ASSLAGFGGYT	TRBJ1-2	TRBV7-2	11
ASSQEERGWETQY	TRBJ2-5	TRBV4-2	13
ASSTGQHKTQY	TRBJ2-5	TRBV7-8	11
ASSKGTGENTIY	TRBJ1-3	TRBV19	12
ASSPSIGGAQY	TRBJ2-5	TRBV7-3	11
ATSRGASSGSTGELF	TRBJ2-2	TRBV15	15
ASSYSGQGSTGELF	TRBJ2-2	TRBV6-5	14
ASSSFRADTEAF	TRBJ1-1	TRBV28	12
ASSEAGLAGISSYNEQF	TRBJ2-1	TRBV6-1	17
ASGNNEQF	TRBJ2-1	TRBV4-1	8
ASSSLGGYGYT	TRBJ1-2	TRBV7-9	11
ASSSTGTGASQPQH	TRBJ1-5	TRBV7-2	14
ASSLGQGGQPQH	TRBJ1-5	TRBV9	12
ASSPLGQAGNTIY	TRBJ1-3	TRBV7-8	13
ASSLDYGQGITGELF	TRBJ2-2	TRBV7-2	15
AISESRPRGQYEQY	TRBJ2-7	TRBV10-3	14
ASSLFGALSYEQY	TRBJ2-7	TRBV5-1	13
ASSVDGEPYEQY	TRBJ2-7	TRBV9	12
ASSIGGRPNEKLF	TRBJ1-4	TRBV19	13
ASSLGQGLADTQY	TRBJ2-3	TRBV5-1	13
ASSPTLRLAGGYEQY	TRBJ2-7	TRBV13	15
ASSQDTGAEKLF	TRBJ1-4	TRBV3-1/TRBV3-2	12
ASSLNRAYEQY	TRBJ2-7	TRBV5-6	11
ASTPYPNTGELF	TRBJ2-2	TRBV6-5	12
ASSSETATYEQY	TRBJ2-7	TRBV27	12
AISATGGRRTEAF	TRBJ1-1	TRBV10-3	13
ASSSTGGYEQY	TRBJ2-7	TRBV13	11
ASSLAQGVSYGYT	TRBJ1-2	TRBV5-1	13
ASSLPQQGANGYT	TRBJ1-2	TRBV28	13
ASRPGQGTYEQY	TRBJ2-7	TRBV6-6	12
ASGLVQGAQPQH	TRBJ1-5	TRBV12-5	12
ASSLAGSSYEQY	TRBJ2-7	TRBV5-1	12
ASSLSITTAGEDNEQF	TRBJ2-1	TRBV27	16
ASSYGGRPDTQY	TRBJ2-3	TRBV6-6	12